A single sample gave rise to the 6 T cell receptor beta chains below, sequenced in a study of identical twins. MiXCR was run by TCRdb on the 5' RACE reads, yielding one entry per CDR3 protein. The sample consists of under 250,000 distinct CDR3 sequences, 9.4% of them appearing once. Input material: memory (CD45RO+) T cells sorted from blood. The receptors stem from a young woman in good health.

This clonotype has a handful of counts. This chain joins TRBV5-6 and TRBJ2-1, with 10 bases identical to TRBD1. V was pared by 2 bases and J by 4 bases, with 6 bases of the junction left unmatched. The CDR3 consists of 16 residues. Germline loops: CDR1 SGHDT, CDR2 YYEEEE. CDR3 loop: CASSFWTGGSYNEQFF. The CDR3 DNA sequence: TGTGCCAGCAGCTTTTGGACAGGGGGGTCTTACAATGAGCAGTTCTTC.

The CDR3: CASSLAVNEQFF. The CDR3 nucleotides read TGTGCCAGCAGCTTAGCAGTCAATGAGCAGTTCTTC. V gene TRBV7-9 combines with J gene TRBJ2-1; D ambiguous. The CDR3 is 12 amino acids. Germline V lookup: CDR1 SEHNR, CDR2 FQNEAQ (reference sequence). Trimming took 0 bases from V and 6 from J, leaving 3 bases between them.

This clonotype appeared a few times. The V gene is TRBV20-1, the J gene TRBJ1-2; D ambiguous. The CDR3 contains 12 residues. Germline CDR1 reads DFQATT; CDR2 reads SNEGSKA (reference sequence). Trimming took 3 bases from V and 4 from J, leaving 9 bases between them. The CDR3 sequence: CSARNAFYGYTF. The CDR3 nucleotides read TGCAGTGCTAGGAACGCCTTCTATGGCTACACCTTC.

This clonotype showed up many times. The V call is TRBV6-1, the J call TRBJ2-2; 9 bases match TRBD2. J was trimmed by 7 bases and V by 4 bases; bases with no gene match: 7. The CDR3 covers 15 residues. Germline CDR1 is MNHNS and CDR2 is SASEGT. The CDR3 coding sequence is TGTGCCAGCAGTGGTAGCGGGGGAAGGGTCGGGGAGCTGTTTTTT. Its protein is CASSGSGGRVGELFF.

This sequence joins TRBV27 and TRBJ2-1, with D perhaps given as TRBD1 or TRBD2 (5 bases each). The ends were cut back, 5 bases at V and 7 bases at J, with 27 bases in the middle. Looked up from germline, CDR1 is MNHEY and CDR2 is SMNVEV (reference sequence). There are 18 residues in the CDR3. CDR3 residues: CASSGSWGSLLARNEQFF. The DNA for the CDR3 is TGTGCCAGCAGTGGTAGCTGGGGGTCATTATTGGCGCGTAATGAGCAGTTCTTC.

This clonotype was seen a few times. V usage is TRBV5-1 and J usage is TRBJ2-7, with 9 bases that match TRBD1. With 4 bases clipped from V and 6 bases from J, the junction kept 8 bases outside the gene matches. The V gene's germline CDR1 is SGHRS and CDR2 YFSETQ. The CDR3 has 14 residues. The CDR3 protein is CASSVRDREGEQYF. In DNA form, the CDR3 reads TGCGCCAGCAGCGTCCGGGACAGGGAAGGCGAGCAGTACTTC.